This T cell receptor beta chain was documented in a study of shared clonotypes between healthy human individuals. As regards this clone: The antigen remains undetermined.

Sequencing was performed with immunoSEQ multiplex PCR; in TCRdb, only in-frame clones are kept and a portion is missing. Of millions of clones listed, about 95% were seen once; the top ten hold around 1.1%. V shed 5 bases and J 2 bases; nucleotides not matched to a gene: 12. Germline loops: CDR1 SGDLS, CDR2 YYNGEE. CDR3 length equals 18 residues. Broader study findings: Non-shared clonotypes had lower generation probabilities than those shared by all four donors.

CD45RO-negative, CCR7-positively selected cells formed the naive CD8 fraction, excluding terminally differentiated effector memory CD45RA+ cells. Sequencing used naive CD8+ T cells sorted from blood. The TCR comes from a man younger than 30 in good health. The gene calls are TRBV9 and TRBJ2-2; TRBD1 matches 10 bases. CDR3 sequence: CASSAPRDRGSNTGELFF. CDR3 bases: TGTGCCAGCAGTGCTCCCCGGGACAGGGGTAGCAACACCGGGGAGCTGTTTTTT.